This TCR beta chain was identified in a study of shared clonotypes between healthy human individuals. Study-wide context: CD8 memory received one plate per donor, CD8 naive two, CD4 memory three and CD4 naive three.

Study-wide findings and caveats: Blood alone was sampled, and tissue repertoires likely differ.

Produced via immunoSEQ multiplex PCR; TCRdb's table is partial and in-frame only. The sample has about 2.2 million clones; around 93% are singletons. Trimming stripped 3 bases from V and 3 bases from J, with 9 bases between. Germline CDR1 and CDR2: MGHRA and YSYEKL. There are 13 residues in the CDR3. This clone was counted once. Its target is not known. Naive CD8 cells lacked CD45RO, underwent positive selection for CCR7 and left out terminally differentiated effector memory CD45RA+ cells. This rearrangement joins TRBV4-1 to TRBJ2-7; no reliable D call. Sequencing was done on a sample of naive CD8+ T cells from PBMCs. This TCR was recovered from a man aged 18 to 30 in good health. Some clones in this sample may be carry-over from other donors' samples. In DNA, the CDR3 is TGCGCCAGCAGCCAGACGATAAGCTACGAGCAGTACTTC. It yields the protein CASSQTISYEQYF.